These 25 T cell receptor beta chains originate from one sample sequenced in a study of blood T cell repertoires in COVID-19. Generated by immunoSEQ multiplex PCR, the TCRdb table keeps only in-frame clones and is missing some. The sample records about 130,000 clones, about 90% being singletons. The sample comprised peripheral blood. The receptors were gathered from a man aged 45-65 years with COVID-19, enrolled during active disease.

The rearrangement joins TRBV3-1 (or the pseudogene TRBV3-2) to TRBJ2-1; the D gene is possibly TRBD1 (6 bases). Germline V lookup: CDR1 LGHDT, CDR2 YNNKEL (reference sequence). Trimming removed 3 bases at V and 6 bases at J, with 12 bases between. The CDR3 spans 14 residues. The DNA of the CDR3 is TGTGCCAGCAGCCAGGGACACGGAGGCAATGAGCAGTTCTTC. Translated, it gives CASSQGHGGNEQFF.

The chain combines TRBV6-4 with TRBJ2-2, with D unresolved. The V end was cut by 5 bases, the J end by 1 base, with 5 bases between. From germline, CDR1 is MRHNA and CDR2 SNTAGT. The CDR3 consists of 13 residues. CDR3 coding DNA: TGTGCCAGCAGTCCAGGGAACACCGGGGAGCTGTTTTTT. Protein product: CASSPGNTGELFF.

DNA for the CDR3: TGTGCCAGCAGCTCTCGTTCGGGGGGGCGCGGCACCGGGGAGCTGTTTTTT. This encodes CASSSRSGGRGTGELFF. This chain joins TRBV11-2 and TRBJ2-2; the match to TRBD2 covers 8 bases. V trimming: 4 bases; J trimming: 4 bases; junction bases outside the gene matches: 11. The length of the CDR3 is 17 residues. Germline CDR1 SGHAT, CDR2 FQNNGV. Supplemented by reference TRBV11-2 and TRBJ2-2, the full variable domain reads EAGVAQSPRYKIIEKRQSVAFWCNPISGHATLYWYQQILGQGPKLLIQFQNNGVVDDSQLPKDRFSAERLKGVDSTLKIQPAKLEDSAVYLCASSSRSGGRGTGELFFGEGSRLTVL.

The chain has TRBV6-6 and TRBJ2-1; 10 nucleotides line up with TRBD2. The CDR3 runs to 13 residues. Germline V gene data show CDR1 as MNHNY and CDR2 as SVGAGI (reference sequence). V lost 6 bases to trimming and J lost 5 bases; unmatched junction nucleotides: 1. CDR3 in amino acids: CASRLAGNNEQFF. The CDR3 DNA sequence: TGTGCCAGCAGACTAGCGGGAAACAATGAGCAGTTCTTC.

Written as DNA, the CDR3 is TGTGCCAGCAGTTCACTAGCTTTTCTCCTACGATACGAGCAGTACTTC. Amino acid sequence: CASSSLAFLLRYEQYF. The chain employs TRBV28 and TRBJ2-7, with D possibly TRBD2 on 6 matching bases. The CDR3 is made up of 16 amino acids. Trimming pared 4 bases from V and 4 bases from J, leaving 20 bases between. In germline, CDR1 is MDHEN, CDR2 SYDVKM.

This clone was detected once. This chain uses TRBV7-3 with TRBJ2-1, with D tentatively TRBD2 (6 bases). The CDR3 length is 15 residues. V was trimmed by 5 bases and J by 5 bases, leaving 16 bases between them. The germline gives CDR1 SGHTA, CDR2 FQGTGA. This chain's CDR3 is CASSVLAIGNNEQFF. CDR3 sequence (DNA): TGTGCCAGCAGCGTTCTAGCGATTGGAAACAATGAGCAGTTCTTC.

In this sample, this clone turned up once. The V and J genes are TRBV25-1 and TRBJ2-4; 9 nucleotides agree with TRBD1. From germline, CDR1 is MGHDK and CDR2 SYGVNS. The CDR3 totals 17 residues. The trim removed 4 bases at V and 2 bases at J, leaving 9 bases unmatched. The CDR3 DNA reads TGTGCCAGCAGTGGAACACAGGGGGCGCTTCCCAAAAACATTCAGTACTTC. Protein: CASSGTQGALPKNIQYF.

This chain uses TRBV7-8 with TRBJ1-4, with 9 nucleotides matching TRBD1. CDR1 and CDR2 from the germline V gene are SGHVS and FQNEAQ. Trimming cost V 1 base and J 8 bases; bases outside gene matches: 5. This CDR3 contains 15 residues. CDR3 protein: CASSLGQGVGEKLFF. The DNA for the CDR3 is TGTGCCAGCAGCTTAGGACAGGGGGTGGGAGAAAAACTGTTTTTT. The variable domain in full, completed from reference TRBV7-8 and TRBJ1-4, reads GAGVSQSPRYKVAKRGQDVALRCDPISGHVSLFWYQQALGQGPEFLTYFQNEAQLDKSGLPSDRFFAERPEGSVSTLKIQRTQQEDSAVYLCASSLGQGVGEKLFFGSGTQLSVL.

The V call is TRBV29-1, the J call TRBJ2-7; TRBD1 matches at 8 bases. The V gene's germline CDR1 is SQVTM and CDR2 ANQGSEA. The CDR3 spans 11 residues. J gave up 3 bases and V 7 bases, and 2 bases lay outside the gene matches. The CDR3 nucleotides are TGCAGCGGGGGGACAGGCTACGAGCAGTACTTC. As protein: CSGGTGYEQYF.

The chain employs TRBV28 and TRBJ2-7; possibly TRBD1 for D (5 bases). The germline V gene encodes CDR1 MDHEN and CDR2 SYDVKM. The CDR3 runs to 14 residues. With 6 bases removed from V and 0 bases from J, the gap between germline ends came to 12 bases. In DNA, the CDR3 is TGTGCCAGCAGCCACGATGACAGCTCCTACGAGCAGTACTTC. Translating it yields CASSHDDSSYEQYF.

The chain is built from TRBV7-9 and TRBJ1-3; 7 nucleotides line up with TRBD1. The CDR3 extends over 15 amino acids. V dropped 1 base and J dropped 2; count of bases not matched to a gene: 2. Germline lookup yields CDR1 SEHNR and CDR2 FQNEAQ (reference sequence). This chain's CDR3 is CASSLEGAAGNTIYF. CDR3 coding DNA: TGTGCCAGCAGCTTAGAGGGGGCTGCTGGAAACACCATATATTTT.

As DNA, the CDR3 is TGTGCCACCAGGGGGACAGGGGAAGGCACTGAAGCTTTCTTT. Translation: CATRGTGEGTEAFF. V and J are TRBV24-1 and TRBJ1-1; 10 positions agree with TRBD1. Germline V gene lookup returns CDR1 KGHDR and CDR2 SFDVKD. CDR3 length equals 14 residues. V was clipped by 7 bases and J by 4 bases; unmatched bases: 5.

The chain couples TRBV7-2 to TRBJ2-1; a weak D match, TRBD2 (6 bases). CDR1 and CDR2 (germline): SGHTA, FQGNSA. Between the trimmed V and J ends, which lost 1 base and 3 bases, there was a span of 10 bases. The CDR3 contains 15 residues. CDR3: CASSLGGVDYNEQFF. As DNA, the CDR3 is TGTGCCAGCAGCTTAGGCGGGGTAGACTACAATGAGCAGTTCTTC.

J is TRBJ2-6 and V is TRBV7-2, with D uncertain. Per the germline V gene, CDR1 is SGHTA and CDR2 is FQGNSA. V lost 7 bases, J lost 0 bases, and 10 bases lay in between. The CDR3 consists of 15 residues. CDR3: CASTPKSSGANVLTF. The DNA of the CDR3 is TGTGCCAGCACCCCTAAAAGCTCTGGGGCCAACGTCCTGACTTTC.

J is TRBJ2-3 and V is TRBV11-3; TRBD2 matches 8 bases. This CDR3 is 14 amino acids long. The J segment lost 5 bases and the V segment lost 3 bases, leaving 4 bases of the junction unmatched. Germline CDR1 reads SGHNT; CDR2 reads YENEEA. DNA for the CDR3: TGTGCCAGCAGCTTGTCAGCGGGAGTAGATACGCAGTATTTT. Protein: CASSLSAGVDTQYF.

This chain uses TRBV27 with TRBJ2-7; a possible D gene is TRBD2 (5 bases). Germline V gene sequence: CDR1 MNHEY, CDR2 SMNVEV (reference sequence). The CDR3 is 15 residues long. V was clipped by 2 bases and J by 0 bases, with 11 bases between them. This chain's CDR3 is CASSLSPRGSYEQYF. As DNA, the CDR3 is TGTGCCAGCAGTTTAAGCCCCCGGGGCTCCTACGAGCAGTACTTC.

Written as DNA, the CDR3 is TGTGCCAGCCGCCGGGGGGGGGCGACCAATCAGCCCCAGCATTTT. Its protein product is CASRRGGATNQPQHF. The chain is built from TRBV7-9 and TRBJ1-5; D may be TRBD1 (6 bases). Trimming removed 8 bases at V and 3 bases at J, with 17 bases between. This CDR3 is built from 15 residues. Germline values: CDR1 SEHNR, CDR2 FQNEAQ (reference sequence).

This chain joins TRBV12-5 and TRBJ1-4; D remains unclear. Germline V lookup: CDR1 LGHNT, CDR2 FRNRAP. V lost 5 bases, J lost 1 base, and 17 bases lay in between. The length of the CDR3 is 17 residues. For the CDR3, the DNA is TGTGCTAGTGGTCCGGACTGCCATGATGGAACTAATGAAAAACTGTTTTTT. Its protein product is CASGPDCHDGTNEKLFF. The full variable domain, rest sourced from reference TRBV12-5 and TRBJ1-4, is DARVTQTPRHKVTEMGQEVTMRCQPILGHNTVFWYRQTMMQGLELLAYFRNRAPLDDSGMPKDRFSAEMPDATLATLKIQPSEPRDSAVYFCASGPDCHDGTNEKLFFGSGTQLSVL.

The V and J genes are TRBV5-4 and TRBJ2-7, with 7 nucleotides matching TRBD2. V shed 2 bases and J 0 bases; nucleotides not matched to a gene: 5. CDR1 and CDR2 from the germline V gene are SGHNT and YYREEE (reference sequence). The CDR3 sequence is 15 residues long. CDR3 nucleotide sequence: TGTGCCAGCAGCTTAAGCGGGGTAAGCTCCTACGAGCAGTACGTC. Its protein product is CASSLSGVSSYEQYV.

CDR3 protein: CSSGGPETQYF. The CDR3 bases are TGCAGTTCGGGAGGGCCGGAGACCCAGTACTTC. This chain uses TRBV20-1 with TRBJ2-5; TRBD2 matches 8 bases. Germline loops: CDR1 DFQATT, CDR2 SNEGSKA (reference sequence). V was clipped by 8 bases and J by 5 bases; unmatched bases: 4. There are 11 residues in the CDR3.

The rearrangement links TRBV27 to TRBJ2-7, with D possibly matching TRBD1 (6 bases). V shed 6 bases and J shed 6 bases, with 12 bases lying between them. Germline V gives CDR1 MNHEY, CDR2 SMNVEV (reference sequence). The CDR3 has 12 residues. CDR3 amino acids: CASRNRVGEQYF. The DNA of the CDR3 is TGTGCCAGCAGGAACAGGGTAGGCGAGCAGTACTTC.

The CDR3 coding sequence is TGTGCCAGCTCCCAGCGGGGGCGCGGCACCGGGGAGCTGTTTTTT. Protein: CASSQRGRGTGELFF. V usage is TRBV6-5 and J usage is TRBJ2-2; TRBD2 matches at 8 bases. The CDR3 runs to 15 residues. CDR1 and CDR2 (germline): MNHEY, SVGAGI. V shed 8 bases, J shed 4 bases, and the junction held 9 bases outside the gene matches.

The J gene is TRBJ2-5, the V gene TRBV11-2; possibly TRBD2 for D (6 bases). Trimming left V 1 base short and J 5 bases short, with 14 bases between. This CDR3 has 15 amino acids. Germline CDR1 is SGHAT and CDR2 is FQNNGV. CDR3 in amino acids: CASSLGPGVGETQYF. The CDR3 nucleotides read TGTGCCAGCAGCTTAGGGCCGGGAGTCGGGGAGACCCAGTACTTC.

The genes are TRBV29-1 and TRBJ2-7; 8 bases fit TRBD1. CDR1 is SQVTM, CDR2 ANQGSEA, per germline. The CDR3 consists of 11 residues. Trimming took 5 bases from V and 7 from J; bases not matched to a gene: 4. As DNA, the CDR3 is TGCAGCGTTCAAGGACAGGGTGAGCAGTACTTC. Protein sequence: CSVQGQGEQYF.

CDR3 protein: CASSLFPRQSEQFF. The CDR3 nucleotides read TGTGCCAGCAGCTTATTTCCTAGGCAAAGTGAGCAGTTCTTC. The rearrangement joins TRBV7-7 to TRBJ2-1; no clear D gene. Trimming cost V 2 bases and J 9 bases, with 14 bases left between them. The CDR3 extends over 14 amino acids. CDR1 and CDR2 from the germline V gene are SSHAT and FNYEAQ (reference sequence).